Included here is one T cell receptor (beta chain) sequence, with context. Trimming took 3 bases from V and 4 from J; bases not matched to a gene: 5. This CDR3 has 15 residues. From germline, CDR1 is SEHNR and CDR2 FQNEAQ (reference sequence). This record comes from a study of blood T cell repertoires in COVID-19. In the original processing: Amplification of reference gene primers was used by the study to estimate nucleated cell counts. The assay was immunoSEQ multiplex PCR, and TCRdb's table has in-frame clones only and misses some. D and trimming come from the DNA, and the V and J calls and clone size come from that table. The sample shows 330,000 or so clones, roughly 90% of them seen only once.

The chain is built from TRBV7-9 and TRBJ1-3; 8 positions agree with TRBD1. This TCR was sampled from a man aged 25-45 years with COVID-19, enrolled during active disease. The sample taken for sequencing was peripheral blood. The CDR3 DNA follows: TGTGCCAGCAGCTTTGCCCGGGACAGGGGAAACACCATATATTTT. This sequence encodes CASSFARDRGNTIYF.